A selection of T cell receptor beta chains follows, all from one sample in a study of control samples from healthy donors and cancer patients. Data came from immunoSEQ multiplex PCR; TCRdb stores just in-frame clones and leaves some out. The sample includes some 79,000 clones, 93% of them seen just once. Sequenced sample: PBMCs. These TCRs come from a woman between 40 and 50 years old with lung cancer. Each CDR3 is given with its conserved first and last residue. The D gene is left open where the match is weak. Some rows have no size entry. The others give once, few or many, or a class for an expanded clone.

cdr3_aa	cdr3_nt	d_call	j_call	clone_size	v_call
CASSIPGAGGPDTQYF	TGTGCCAGTAGTATTCCTGGAGCGGGGGGGCCAGATACGCAGTATTTT	TRBD2	TRBJ2-3	-	TRBV19
CASSFQGLTYGYTF	TGTGCCAGCAGCTTTCAGGGGTTAACATATGGCTACACCTTC	-	TRBJ1-2	-	TRBV7-9
CASSPPTGGGNQPQHF	TGTGCCAGCAGCCCCCCGACAGGGGGCGGCAATCAGCCCCAGCATTTT	TRBD1	TRBJ1-5	-	TRBV6-2/TRBV6-3
CASSQGLAGVYNEQFF	TGCGCCAGCAGCCAAGGGCTAGCGGGGGTATACAATGAGCAGTTCTTC	TRBD2	TRBJ2-1	-	TRBV4-1
CASSLDRAPDTQYF	TGCGCCAGCAGCTTGGACAGGGCCCCAGATACGCAGTATTTT	-	TRBJ2-3	-	TRBV5-1
CASSTPAGGLVTDTQYF	TGTGCCAGTAGTACCCCAGCGGGGGGCCTAGTTACAGATACGCAGTATTTT	TRBD2	TRBJ2-3	-	TRBV19
CASSLGQGPTDTQYF	TGTGCCAGCAGCTTGGGACAGGGACCCACAGATACGCAGTATTTT	TRBD1	TRBJ2-3	-	TRBV11-2
CASSYGDYGYTF	TGTGCCAGCAGTTACGGGGACTATGGCTACACCTTC	-	TRBJ1-2	-	TRBV12-3/TRBV12-4
CASTHTGLGNQPQHF	TGTGCCAGTACCCATACGGGTTTGGGCAATCAGCCCCAGCATTTT	-	TRBJ1-5	-	TRBV19
CASSITGGYTSGPQHF	TGTGCCAGTAGTATAACAGGGGGCTATACCAGCGGGCCCCAGCATTTT	TRBD1	TRBJ1-5	-	TRBV19
CASRGQLMNTEAFF	TGTGCCAGCAGGGGACAGCTGATGAACACTGAAGCTTTCTTT	TRBD1	TRBJ1-1	-	TRBV2
CASSLGAGASGYTF	TGTGCCAGCAGCTTGGGTGCGGGGGCCTCTGGCTACACCTTC	-	TRBJ1-2	-	TRBV7-9
CAGSGLGGSYEQYF	TGTGCCGGGTCGGGACTAGGGGGCTCCTACGAGCAGTACTTC	TRBD2	TRBJ2-7	-	TRBV30
CASSPNTEAFF	TGTGCCAGCAGTCCCAACACTGAAGCTTTCTTT	-	TRBJ1-1	-	TRBV6-6
CASTNTGHYGYTF	TGTGCCAGCACCAACACAGGGCATTATGGCTACACCTTC	-	TRBJ1-2	-	TRBV11-2
CASSPGPYSNQPQHF	TGTGCCAGCAGTCCCGGACCCTATAGCAATCAGCCCCAGCATTTT	-	TRBJ1-5	-	TRBV11-2
CASSVWTGDTEAFF	TGTGCCAGCAGCGTCTGGACAGGGGACACTGAAGCTTTCTTT	TRBD1	TRBJ1-1	-	TRBV9
CASRDRKETQYF	TGTGCCAGCAGGGACAGAAAAGAGACCCAGTACTTC	-	TRBJ2-5	once	TRBV12-3/TRBV12-4
CSVRIYEQYF	TGCAGCGTTCGGATATACGAGCAGTACTTC	-	TRBJ2-7	-	TRBV29-1
CASSVVGLAKTDTQYF	TGTGCCAGCAGCGTAGTGGGACTAGCGAAGACAGATACGCAGTATTTT	TRBD2	TRBJ2-3	-	TRBV9
CASSVGSGTSYEQYF	TGTGCCAGCAGCGTCGGGAGCGGGACATCCTACGAGCAGTACTTC	-	TRBJ2-7	-	TRBV9
CASSLSISGANVLTF	TGTGCCAGCAGCTTGTCCATCTCTGGGGCCAACGTCCTGACTTTC	-	TRBJ2-6	-	TRBV7-9
CASSVRGQEEAFF	TGTGCCAGCAGCGTGCGAGGCCAAGAAGAAGCTTTCTTT	-	TRBJ1-1	-	TRBV5-4
CASSSRGDLAKNIQYF	TGTGCCAGCAGTTCCCGGGGAGATTTAGCCAAAAACATTCAGTACTTC	-	TRBJ2-4	-	TRBV11-2
CASSPLGGTGELFF	TGTGCCAGCAGCCCCCTTGGGGGGACCGGGGAGCTGTTTTTT	-	TRBJ2-2	-	TRBV11-2
CATSREEVNTEAFF	TGTGCCACCAGCAGAGAAGAGGTAAACACTGAAGCTTTCTTT	-	TRBJ1-1	-	TRBV15
CASGLGLSSEQYF	TGTGCCAGCGGACTAGGTCTATCTTCGGAGCAGTACTTC	TRBD2	TRBJ2-7	-	TRBV19
CASGGWSYGYTF	TGTGCCAGCGGCGGGTGGAGCTATGGCTACACCTTC	-	TRBJ1-2	once	TRBV28
CAITRQGQAEQYF	TGTGCCATCACAAGACAGGGGCAGGCCGAGCAGTACTTC	TRBD1	TRBJ2-7	-	TRBV10-3
CASSPRGFTYEQYF	TGTGCCAGCAGCCCGCGGGGTTTTACCTACGAGCAGTACTTC	-	TRBJ2-7	-	TRBV27
CASSSGRGVKTQYF	TGTGCCAGCAGCTCGGGGCGCGGGGTTAAGACCCAGTACTTC	-	TRBJ2-5	-	TRBV7-3
CASSLGVGRGYTF	TGTGCCAGCAGTTTGGGGGTAGGACGTGGCTACACCTTC	-	TRBJ1-2	-	TRBV27
CAIRATGSGSYEQYF	TGTGCCATCAGGGCGACAGGCTCGGGCTCCTACGAGCAGTACTTC	-	TRBJ2-7	-	TRBV10-3
CSAPIADTQYF	TGCAGTGCTCCAATAGCGGATACGCAGTATTTT	-	TRBJ2-3	-	TRBV20-1
CASSHRSQRRQETQYF	TGTGCCAGCAGCCACCGGTCACAGCGGAGGCAAGAGACCCAGTACTTC	-	TRBJ2-5	-	TRBV11-2
CASKPGGTDTQYF	TGTGCCAGCAAGCCAGGGGGGACAGATACGCAGTATTTT	-	TRBJ2-3	-	TRBV12-3/TRBV12-4
CASSTHGYNEQFF	TGTGCCAGCAGTACTCACGGCTACAATGAGCAGTTCTTC	-	TRBJ2-1	-	TRBV28
CAISADRDPKGYNEQFF	TGTGCCATCAGCGCCGACCGGGACCCAAAGGGCTACAATGAGCAGTTCTTC	-	TRBJ2-1	-	TRBV10-3
CASSSRLAGTPTDTQYF	TGCGCCAGCAGCTCTAGACTAGCGGGGACTCCCACAGATACGCAGTATTTT	TRBD2	TRBJ2-3	-	TRBV5-1
CASSVGDGRVEVGYTF	TGTGCCAGCAGCGTAGGCGACGGTCGAGTCGAGGTGGGCTACACCTTC	-	TRBJ1-2	-	TRBV9
CASSPQRGQQIFYGYTF	TGTGCCAGTAGTCCCCAAAGAGGCCAGCAAATATTCTATGGCTACACCTTC	-	TRBJ1-2	-	TRBV19
CASSYSGLADYGYTF	TGTGCCAGCAGTTACTCGGGACTAGCAGACTATGGCTACACCTTC	-	TRBJ1-2	-	TRBV6-6
CASSLLLGFEAFF	TGTGCCAGCAGCCTACTTTTGGGCTTTGAAGCTTTCTTT	-	TRBJ1-1	-	TRBV5-5
CASSPGQSKGNTIYF	TGTGCCAGCTCACCGGGCCAGAGTAAAGGGAACACCATATATTTT	-	TRBJ1-3	-	TRBV18
CASSQEPGLGDTQYF	TGCGCCAGCAGCCAGGAACCGGGACTAGGAGATACGCAGTATTTT	TRBD2	TRBJ2-3	once	TRBV5-1
CASSPTGQETQYF	TGCGCCAGCAGCCCAACCGGGCAAGAGACCCAGTACTTC	-	TRBJ2-5	-	TRBV5-1
CASSLWSTRQETQYF	TGTGCCAGCAGCTTATGGTCGACTAGACAAGAGACCCAGTACTTC	-	TRBJ2-5	few	TRBV7-3
CASSPRRGGADTQYF	TGTGCCAGCAGCCCTCGGAGGGGGGGGGCAGATACGCAGTATTTT	-	TRBJ2-3	once	TRBV14
CASSLGGNGYEQYF	TGTGCCAGCAGTTTAGGAGGTAACGGTTACGAGCAGTACTTC	-	TRBJ2-7	once	TRBV28
CASSYEGADTEAFF	TGTGCCAGCAGTTACGAAGGGGCTGATACTGAAGCTTTCTTT	-	TRBJ1-1	-	TRBV6-5
CAFWTGAPTEAFF	TGTGCCTTTTGGACAGGGGCTCCCACTGAAGCTTTCTTT	TRBD1	TRBJ1-1	-	TRBV30
CASSLWEGGSSYEQYF	TGTGCCAGCAGTTTATGGGAGGGGGGGTCCTCCTACGAGCAGTACTTC	-	TRBJ2-7	few	TRBV28
CASSSFMGGRSSYEQYF	TGTGCCAGCAGTTCATTCATGGGGGGTCGAAGCTCCTACGAGCAGTACTTC	-	TRBJ2-7	-	TRBV5-4
CASSIGDRGNNEQFF	TGTGCCAGTAGTATAGGAGATAGGGGGAACAATGAGCAGTTCTTC	-	TRBJ2-1	-	TRBV19
CASSPGTGNTGELFF	TGTGCCAGTAGCCCCGGGACAGGGAACACCGGGGAGCTGTTTTTT	TRBD1	TRBJ2-2	-	TRBV19
CASSLMGGQETQYF	TGTGCCAGCAGCCTGATGGGGGGGCAAGAGACCCAGTACTTC	TRBD2	TRBJ2-5	once	TRBV7-9
CAWSVGPINYGYTF	TGTGCCTGGAGTGTGGGACCGATAAACTATGGCTACACCTTC	-	TRBJ1-2	few	TRBV30
CASSQGQGAYGYTF	TGCGCCAGCAGCCAGGGACAGGGGGCTTACGGCTACACCTTC	TRBD1	TRBJ1-2	few	TRBV4-1
CASSFQGESNYGYTF	TGTGCCAGCAGTTTCCAGGGGGAGTCCAACTATGGCTACACCTTC	TRBD1	TRBJ1-2	-	TRBV27
CASRATGQYNEQFF	TGTGCCAGTAGGGCCACAGGGCAGTACAATGAGCAGTTCTTC	-	TRBJ2-1	-	TRBV19